What follows are 27 T cell receptor beta chains derived from one specimen sequenced in a study of T-cell reconstitution after alpha-beta-depleted transplantation in children. The authors prepared the TCRbeta library with unique molecular identifiers. TCRdb analysed the PCR reads with MiXCR anew, one entry per CDR3 protein. This table holds about 250,000 distinct CDR3 sequences, around 25% found once. The sequencing used PBMCs, mostly from graft donor cells, collected 360 days after TCRalphabeta/CD19-depleted stem cell transplant. These TCRs come from a female patient between 2 and 10 years old who had a stem cell transplant for congenital amegakaryocytic thrombocytopenia, so the T cells may come from the graft donor.

This clonotype was seen a handful of times. The gene calls are TRBV6-2 or TRBV6-3 and TRBJ1-1; perhaps TRBD1 as D (5 bases). Germline V gene sequence: CDR1 MNHEY, CDR2 SVGEGT. Trimming removed 2 bases from V and 0 bases from J, with 19 bases in between. The CDR3 covers 18 residues. CDR3 sequence: CASSYAGGEGVMNTEAFF. CDR3 nucleotides: TGTGCCAGCAGTTACGCCGGGGGAGAGGGTGTGATGAACACTGAAGCTTTCTTT.

A few counts support this clonotype. The chain joins TRBV24-1 to TRBJ2-1, with D possibly called TRBD1 or TRBD2 (5 bases each). This CDR3 contains 14 residues. Trimming pared 9 bases from V and 3 bases from J, leaving 14 bases between. Germline CDR1 and CDR2: KGHDR and SFDVKD. The CDR3 here is CATERDGYYNEQFF. CDR3 sequence (DNA): TGTGCCACCGAAAGGGACGGTTACTACAATGAGCAGTTCTTC.

This rearrangement joins TRBV20-1 to TRBJ2-5; 10 nucleotides match TRBD2. V lost 5 bases, J lost 1 base, and 10 bases stayed unmatched. Per the germline V gene, CDR1 is DFQATT and CDR2 is SNEGSKA (reference sequence). The CDR3 has 16 residues. CDR3 region: CSAPIGSGGTQETQYF. The CDR3 DNA reads as TGCAGTGCTCCCATTGGTAGCGGGGGGACCCAAGAGACCCAGTACTTC.

This clonotype was recorded a few times. This chain joins TRBV7-9 and TRBJ1-2; 7 bases align to TRBD1. The CDR3 covers 13 residues. CDR1 SEHNR and CDR2 FQNEAQ come from the germline V gene (reference sequence). The V gene end was trimmed by 5 bases and the J gene end by 6 bases; junction bases not matched to a gene: 6. The CDR3 sequence is CASSRTGDHGYTF. The DNA for the CDR3 is TGTGCCAGCAGCCGGACAGGCGATCATGGCTACACCTTC.

This clonotype was detected ten times or more. The rearrangement uses TRBV4-2 and TRBJ2-1; TRBD2 matches at 10 bases. CDR3 length: 15 amino acids. V lost 3 bases, J lost 6 bases, and 5 bases stayed unmatched. Germline lookup yields CDR1 LGHNA and CDR2 YNFKEQ. CDR3 protein: CASSQILAGANEQFF. CDR3 DNA sequence: TGTGCCAGCAGCCAGATTCTAGCGGGAGCCAATGAGCAGTTCTTC.

The gene calls are TRBV6-2 or TRBV6-3 and TRBJ2-6, with D possibly matching TRBD2 (6 bases). Per the germline V gene, CDR1 is MNHEY and CDR2 is SVGEGT. V shed 8 bases and J shed 0 bases, with 17 bases lying between them. This CDR3 spans 17 amino acids. The CDR3 reads CASSKIGTFSGANVLTF. DNA for the CDR3: TGTGCCAGCTCCAAGATCGGGACTTTCTCTGGGGCCAACGTCCTGACTTTC.

This clonotype was seen more than once but under ten times. The chain links TRBV20-1 to TRBJ1-2; tentative D call: TRBD1 (6 bases). The V gene lost 2 bases and the J gene lost 0 bases, with 13 bases spanning the gap. Germline CDR1 and CDR2: DFQATT and SNEGSKA (reference sequence). This CDR3 region has 15 residues. The CDR3 spells CSARFTGNSNYGYTF. The CDR3 nucleotides read TGCAGTGCTAGATTTACAGGGAATTCTAACTATGGCTACACCTTC.

This chain connects TRBV11-2 to TRBJ2-1, with D unresolved. Trimming removed 3 bases from V and 6 bases from J, with 15 bases in between. The CDR3 runs 15 residues. CDR1 and CDR2 from the germline V gene are SGHAT and FQNNGV. The CDR3 DNA reads TGTGCCAGCAGCTTGGGCCTAAAGTCGGTCAATGAGCAGTTCTTC. This translates into CASSLGLKSVNEQFF.

This clonotype has a single count. The V gene is TRBV12-5, the J gene TRBJ1-1; 7 nucleotides agree with TRBD1. The germline V gene has CDR1 LGHNT and CDR2 FRNRAP. V was pared by 9 bases and J by 0 bases, with 13 bases of the junction left unmatched. This CDR3 contains 16 residues. The CDR3 here is CASRVGGGTMNTEAFF. CDR3 bases: TGTGCTAGCCGAGTGGGAGGGGGCACCATGAACACTGAAGCTTTCTTT.

This clonotype was found many times. CDR3 DNA sequence: TGCGCCAGCAGCCAACGGGACAGGGTAAACTATGGCTACACCTTC. It yields the protein CASSQRDRVNYGYTF. This chain connects TRBV4-1 to TRBJ1-2, with 9 bases matching TRBD1. The length of the CDR3 is 15 residues. Germline V gives CDR1 MGHRA, CDR2 YSYEKL. V lost 2 bases, J lost 2 bases, and 3 bases stayed unmatched.

This rearrangement joins TRBV14 to TRBJ2-1; 8 bases agree with TRBD2. This CDR3 spans 16 amino acids. Germline V CDR1 and CDR2: SGHDN, FVKESK. V shed 1 base and J 0 bases; nucleotides not matched to a gene: 2. CDR3 amino acids: CASSQGSGTSYNEQFF. The DNA for the CDR3 is TGTGCCAGCAGCCAAGGTAGCGGGACCTCCTACAATGAGCAGTTCTTC. The whole variable domain, remainder taken from reference TRBV14 and TRBJ2-1, is EAGVTQFPSHSVIEKGQTVTLRCDPISGHDNLYWYRRVMGKEIKFLLHFVKESKQDESGMPNNRFLAERTGGTYSTLKVQPAELEDSGVYFCASSQGSGTSYNEQFFGPGTRLTVL.

This clonotype appeared a few times. The chain carries TRBV11-2 and TRBJ2-7, with TRBD1 matching over 9 bases. The CDR3 length is 17 residues. The germline CDR1 and CDR2 sequences are SGHAT and FQNNGV. V lost 5 bases and J lost 1; bases outside the gene matches: 12. DNA of the CDR3: TGTGCCAGCAGCCGAGGGACAGGGTCATTCAGATCCTACGAGCAGTACTTC. Translation gives CASSRGTGSFRSYEQYF.

V usage is TRBV7-7 and J usage is TRBJ2-2, with D tentatively TRBD1 (5 bases). The germline V and J ends were trimmed by 0 bases and 2 bases, with 10 bases remaining between them. The length of the CDR3 is 16 residues. Germline CDR1 reads SSHAT; CDR2 reads FNYEAQ (reference sequence). CDR3 amino acids: CASSLASTANTGELFF. In DNA, the CDR3 is TGTGCCAGCAGCTTAGCATCGACAGCAAACACCGGGGAGCTGTTTTTT.

This chain uses TRBV18 with TRBJ2-5, with 12 bases aligning to TRBD1. The CDR3 spans 15 residues. CDR1 is KGHSH, CDR2 LQKENI, per germline. V lost 4 bases to trimming and J lost 4 bases; unmatched junction nucleotides: 4. The CDR3 coding sequence is TGTGCCAGCTCACGAGGGACAGGGGGCGTAGAGACCCAGTACTTC. Its protein is CASSRGTGGVETQYF. Combining the CDR3 with reference TRBV18 and TRBJ2-5 gives the whole variable domain NAGVMQNPRHLVRRRGQEARLRCSPMKGHSHVYWYRQLPEEGLKFMVYLQKENIIDESGMPKERFSAEFPKEGPSILRIQQVVRGDSAAYFCASSRGTGGVETQYFGPGTRLLVL.

This clonotype came up a few times. The chain combines TRBV4-1 with TRBJ1-1; the D is unclear. The V and J ends lost 0 bases and 8 bases respectively, with 13 bases between them. Germline V CDR1 and CDR2: MGHRA, YSYEKL. This CDR3 has 14 residues. In nucleotides, the CDR3 is TGCGCCAGCAGCCAAGATAGGGTACGTGTGGAAGCTTTCTTT. Encoded protein: CASSQDRVRVEAFF.

This clonotype was counted at least ten times. The rearrangement joins TRBV29-1 to TRBJ2-1; TRBD1 is a possible D gene (5 bases). The CDR3 consists of 12 residues. V lost 3 bases to trimming and J lost 6 bases, with 9 bases between them. Germline V gives CDR1 SQVTM, CDR2 ANQGSEA. CDR3 coding DNA: TGCAGCGTTGAGTGGACAATCAATGAGCAGTTCTTC. This translates into CSVEWTINEQFF.

This clonotype was seen ten or more times. The CDR3 DNA reads TGTGCCAGCAGTTTCCAGGGTAGAAATTCACCCCTCCACTTT. Its translation is CASSFQGRNSPLHF. This chain uses TRBV12-3 or TRBV12-4 with TRBJ1-6, with a possible D match to TRBD1 (5 bases). Between the trimmed V and J ends, which lost 3 bases and 7 bases, there was a span of 10 bases. The CDR3 sequence is 14 residues long.

As to this clonotype: Likely a read error: the CDR3 ends without its conserved phenylalanine or tryptophan. V is TRBV12-3 or TRBV12-4 and J is TRBJ1-3, with no clear D. V was cut by 6 bases and J by 0 bases, with 9 bases left in between. The CDR3 runs to 14 residues. The CDR3 loop is CASSRSFSGNTIYC. The CDR3 region has the DNA TGTGCCAGCAGCCGCAGCTTCTCTGGAAACACCATATATTGT.

J is TRBJ2-3 and V is TRBV27; D assignment may be TRBD1 or TRBD2 (5 bases each). Trimming shortened V by 8 bases and J by 2 bases, and 17 bases separated the two germline ends. There are 15 residues in the CDR3. The germline CDR1 and CDR2 sequences are MNHEY and SMNVEV (reference sequence). CDR3 in amino acids: CASAKEGTDTDTQYF. For the CDR3, the DNA is TGTGCCAGCGCAAAGGAAGGGACGGACACAGATACGCAGTATTTT.

The V gene is TRBV6-2 or TRBV6-3, the J gene TRBJ2-6; D not certain. This CDR3 region has 14 residues. Trimming removed 3 bases at V and 4 bases at J, with 7 bases between. The germline V gene has CDR1 MNHEY and CDR2 SVGEGT. CDR3 DNA: TGTGCCAGCAGTTATATAGCCGGGGCCAACGTCCTGACTTTC. Encoded protein: CASSYIAGANVLTF.

The V gene is TRBV14, the J gene TRBJ2-1; D remains unclear. The germline V gene encodes CDR1 SGHDN and CDR2 FVKESK. Trimming took 4 bases from V and 1 from J, leaving 8 bases between them. The CDR3 sequence is 14 residues long. The CDR3, as DNA: TGTGCCAGCAGCCCTCCACGATCCTACAATGAGCAGTTCTTC. Its translation is CASSPPRSYNEQFF.

This clonotype has just a few counts. This chain connects TRBV23-1 to TRBJ2-1, with D tentatively TRBD1 (7 bases). TRBV23-1 is flagged as an ORF with uncertain function. V lost 2 bases and J lost 6, with 14 bases in between. This CDR3 spans 15 amino acids. The CDR3 loop reads CASSQEGGGINEQFF. CDR3 nucleotides: TGCGCCAGCAGTCAAGAAGGGGGCGGGATCAATGAGCAGTTCTTC.

With respect to this clonotype: Mismatch with germline at one junction end may stem from a read error. The V and J genes are TRBV6-5 and TRBJ2-1, with TRBD2 matching 14 bases. CDR1 and CDR2 from the germline V gene are MNHEY and SVGAGI. The CDR3 sequence is 17 residues long. CDR3 protein: CVSSSPGTSGSINEQFF. In DNA form, the CDR3 reads TGTGTCAGCAGTTCTCCCGGGACTAGCGGGAGTATAAATGAGCAGTTCTTC.

This clonotype was recorded many times. The J gene is TRBJ2-3, the V gene TRBV3-1; TRBD2 agrees at 12 bases. The CDR3 sequence is 19 residues long. CDR1 LGHDT and CDR2 YNNKEL come from the germline V gene (reference sequence). V was pared by 0 bases and J by 6 bases, with 13 bases of the junction left unmatched. The CDR3 nucleotides are TGTGCCAGCAGCCAAGATTGGCTAGCGGGGGGGGGAATCACCGATACGCAGTATTTT. This gives the protein CASSQDWLAGGGITDTQYF.

The table lists this clonotype with a few counts. The chain combines TRBV20-1 with TRBJ2-2, with 9 bases fitting TRBD1. V lost 4 bases, J lost 1 base, and 1 base stayed unmatched. Germline V CDR1 and CDR2: DFQATT, SNEGSKA (reference sequence). This CDR3 is built from 14 residues. The CDR3 region is CSATGQGNTGELFF. For the CDR3, the DNA is TGCAGTGCTACGGGACAGGGGAACACCGGGGAGCTGTTTTTT.

As for this clonotype: A read error is possible here, since a much larger clone lies one base away. J is TRBJ2-4 and V is TRBV12-3 or TRBV12-4; D is possibly TRBD1 (7 bases). V gave up 6 bases and J gave up 8 bases, with 14 bases separating them. The CDR3 is 13 amino acids. Here the CDR3 reads CASRGGTEDIQYF. The DNA for the CDR3 is TGTGCCAGCAGGGGCGGGACAGAAGACATTCAGTACTTC.

The J gene is TRBJ2-7, the V gene TRBV18; D call uncertain. Per germline, CDR1 KGHSH and CDR2 LQKENI. With 4 bases removed from V and 0 bases from J, the gap between germline ends came to 10 bases. This CDR3 is built from 14 residues. CDR3 nucleotide sequence: TGTGCCAGCTCACAGAGGCAGAACTCCTACGAGCAGTACTTC. Its translation: CASSQRQNSYEQYF.